The 14 T cell receptor beta chains in this list originate from one sample, sequenced in a study of cytomegalovirus exposure and HLA in healthy donors (dated by TCRdb to about 2017). The method behind the library was the immunoSEQ multiplex PCR assay. A mixture of 60 forward primers for TCR Vbeta segments and 13 reverse primers for TCR Jbeta segments was used in the multiplex PCR. TCRdb mirrors the immuneACCESS table, restricted to in-frame sequences. Some clones are absent from its copies; in checked studies, under half trace to an unresolved V gene, and the reason for the others is unknown. The sample table contains 100,000 to 150,000 clones; only one count was recorded for about four fifths of them. About 0.63% of the sample goes to the ten largest clones. What was sequenced was PBMCs. The receptors originated from a man younger than 35 in good health and CMV-seronegative.

The gene calls are TRBV28 and TRBJ2-7, with a weak D call TRBD1 (6 bases). The CDR3 length is 17 residues. Trimming removed 1 base at V and 3 bases at J, with 19 bases between. Germline CDR1 and CDR2: MDHEN and SYDVKM. This chain's CDR3 is CASSLSSRGFAVYEQYF. The CDR3 region has the DNA TGTGCCAGCAGTTTATCGTCCAGGGGTTTTGCCGTCTACGAGCAGTACTTC.

The CDR3 region has the DNA TGTGCCAGCAGCGGACAAACAGGGGACACTGAAGCTTTCTTT. Translated, it gives CASSGQTGDTEAFF. V usage is TRBV11-2 and J usage is TRBJ1-1, with 7 nucleotides matching TRBD1. The junction had 6 bases not matched to a gene; V was cut back by 5 bases and J by 3 bases. Germline V gene lookup returns CDR1 SGHAT and CDR2 FQNNGV. The CDR3 runs 14 residues.

The gene calls are TRBV7-9 and TRBJ1-2; tentatively, D is TRBD1 (5 bases). Per germline, CDR1 SEHNR and CDR2 FQNEAQ (reference sequence). V was trimmed by 4 bases and J by 5 bases, leaving 20 bases between them. The CDR3 has 16 residues. CDR3 protein: CASSSTRGSLRYGYTF. CDR3 bases: TGTGCCAGCAGCTCTACGCGGGGCAGTCTAAGATATGGCTACACCTTC.

The chain combines TRBV5-6 with TRBJ2-3; D is undetermined. This CDR3 region has 14 residues. From germline, CDR1 is SGHDT and CDR2 YYEEEE. Trimming took off 4 bases at V and 2 bases at J, with 11 bases between the two ends. The CDR3 loop reads CASSETSLTDTQYF. The CDR3 DNA is TGTGCCAGCAGCGAAACGAGCCTCACAGATACGCAGTATTTT.

This clone is a singleton in its sample. The chain uses TRBV4-2 and TRBJ2-5; 11 bases match TRBD2. The CDR3 totals 16 residues. The germline gives CDR1 LGHNA, CDR2 YNFKEQ. The V and J ends lost 0 bases and 5 bases, in that order; junction bases with no gene match: 5. CDR3 nucleotides: TGTGCCAGCAGCCAAGATCGGAGACTAGCGGGGGAGACCCAGTACTTC. It is translated as CASSQDRRLAGETQYF.

This chain uses TRBV7-2 with TRBJ2-7; D might be TRBD2 (6 bases). Per the germline V gene, CDR1 is SGHTA and CDR2 is FQGNSA. The CDR3 has 14 amino acids. V lost 5 bases and J 7 bases, leaving 18 bases between the germline ends. For the CDR3, the DNA is TGTGCCAGCAGCCGCCGGGGGTCCCACCAGGAGCAGTACTTC. It is translated as CASSRRGSHQEQYF.

The sample holds a few counts of this clone. The gene calls are TRBV19 and TRBJ1-5; D unclear. The V gene lost 3 bases and the J gene lost 11 bases, with 11 bases spanning the gap. The CDR3 length is 12 residues. From germline, CDR1 is LNHDA and CDR2 SQIVND (reference sequence). The CDR3 region is CASSIAGSAQHF. The CDR3 nucleotides are TGTGCCAGTAGTATCGCGGGGTCAGCCCAGCATTTT. Full variable domain (rest looked up from reference TRBV19 and TRBJ1-5): DGGITQSPKYLFRKEGQNVTLSCEQNLNHDAMYWYRQDPGQGLRLIYYSQIVNDFQKGDIAEGYSVSREKKESFPLTVTSAQKNPTAFYLCASSIAGSAQHFGDGTRLSIL.

This chain joins TRBV2 and TRBJ2-3; TRBD2 matches 10 bases. After removal of 4 bases from V and 7 bases from J, the junction contained 8 bases not matched to a gene. Germline CDR1 is SNHLY and CDR2 is FYNNEI. This CDR3 has 15 amino acids. CDR3 sequence: CASSGASGGPNTQYF. CDR3 in DNA: TGTGCCAGCAGTGGGGCTAGCGGGGGCCCCAATACGCAGTATTTT.

This clone was seen just once. This chain links TRBV2 with TRBJ2-1, with TRBD2 matching over 13 bases. The CDR3 consists of 18 residues. Trimming took 2 bases from V and 6 from J; bases not matched to a gene: 10. Germline values: CDR1 SNHLY, CDR2 FYNNEI. The CDR3 DNA follows: TGTGCCAGCAGTGAATTGGGACTAGCGGGACTTCCGGGCAATGAGCAGTTCTTC. It translates to CASSELGLAGLPGNEQFF.

The V gene is TRBV6-5, the J gene TRBJ2-3; 7 bases line up with TRBD2. The CDR3 sequence is 14 residues long. In germline, CDR1 is MNHEY, CDR2 SVGAGI. The trim removed 6 bases at V and 4 bases at J, leaving 7 bases unmatched. CDR3 DNA sequence: TGTGCCAGCAGCTTAGGGGAGGGCCCAGATACGCAGTATTTT. Its protein is CASSLGEGPDTQYF.

This chain joins TRBV10-3 and TRBJ2-3; TRBD2 aligns across 14 bases. Germline trimming cut 6 bases from V and 6 bases from J; bases unmatched to any gene: 8. Germline loops: CDR1 ENHRY, CDR2 SYGVKD. The CDR3 loop spans 16 amino acids. CDR3 nucleotides: TGTGCCATCAGATTTGGACTAGCGGGAGGAGGGGATACGCAGTATTTT. Its translation: CAIRFGLAGGGDTQYF.

This CDR3 reads CASREIESDNSPLHF. Written as DNA, the CDR3 is TGTGCCAGCAGGGAAATTGAGAGCGATAATTCACCCCTCCACTTT. The chain uses TRBV6-4 and TRBJ1-6; the D is unclear. The CDR3 covers 15 residues. Germline CDR1 and CDR2: MRHNA and SNTAGT. V was clipped by 6 bases and J by 5 bases, with 14 bases between them.

The chain employs TRBV6-5 and TRBJ1-1, with D maybe TRBD1 (5 bases). V lost 2 bases and J 1 base, leaving 8 bases between the germline ends. The CDR3 is 14 residues long. Germline loops: CDR1 MNHEY, CDR2 SVGAGI. CDR3 residues: CASSYAQGNTEAFF. The CDR3 bases are TGTGCCAGCAGTTACGCCCAGGGGAACACTGAAGCTTTCTTT.

This chain joins TRBV15 and TRBJ1-2; D call uncertain. CDR3 length: 16 residues. Looked up from germline, CDR1 is LNHNV and CDR2 is YYDKDF (reference sequence). V shed 2 bases and J shed 4 bases, with 17 bases lying between them. The CDR3 reads CATSRISRERGYGYTF. CDR3 nucleotide sequence: TGTGCCACCAGCAGAATATCAAGGGAGCGGGGCTATGGCTACACCTTC.